This entry describes one T cell receptor beta chain. No antigen is known for it. The material for each subset, its genomic DNA, was split evenly across several immunoSEQ plates. Generated by immunoSEQ multiplex PCR, the TCRdb table keeps only in-frame clones and is missing some. The sample yields about 2 million clones, roughly 95% seen once. This sample is part of a study of shared clonotypes between healthy human individuals. Naive CD8 isolation took CD45RO-negative cells positively selected for CCR7 and excluded terminally differentiated effector memory CD45RA+ cells. Study outcomes and limitations: The sampled material consisted only of blood, and tissue repertoires are likely to differ. Depth was large, yet rarefaction showed that sorted-subset sequencing was incomplete. Across a few donors, naive CD4 shared around 5.1%, naive CD8 about 3.2%, memory CD4 less than 2.5%, memory CD8 around 0.36%.

V lost 5 bases, J lost 6 bases, and 17 bases lay in between. Germline V gene sequence: CDR1 SEHNR, CDR2 FQNEAQ (reference sequence). The CDR3 is 14 amino acids. The chain combines TRBV7-9 with TRBJ2-7, with D tentatively TRBD1 (5 bases). The specimen sequenced was naive CD8+ T cells sorted from blood. The clonotype comes from a man in his late teens or twenties in good health. In DNA, the CDR3 is TGTGCCAGCAGCCAGCCACTGACAGCTTCCGAGCAGTACTTC. Translating it yields CASSQPLTASEQYF.